These 10 T cell receptor beta chains were all obtained from the same sample, sequenced in a study of T cell repertoires in cytomegalovirus infection. TCRdb itself ran the reads through MiXCR, one entry per CDR3 protein. This table holds 200,000 to 250,000 distinct CDR3 sequences, about 12% found once. The sequencing sample was made of PBMCs. These receptors were collected from a human donor in good health (CMV status not recorded). Some clones in this sample may be carry-over from other donors' samples.

This clonotype was seen repeatedly, ten times or more. The rearrangement uses TRBV12-3 or TRBV12-4 and TRBJ1-1, with D possibly TRBD1 on 6 matching bases. V was shortened by 7 bases and J by 4 bases, with 16 bases between the two germline ends. The CDR3 contains 14 residues. CDR3 DNA sequence: TGTGCCAGCACTATCGCTGGGGGGGCCACTGAAGCTTTCTTT. Its protein product is CASTIAGGATEAFF.

Details on this clonotype: At one boundary the junction diverges from the germline segment, which might be a read error. This CDR3 reads CASSYGRGGTEELFF. The CDR3 DNA reads as TGTGCCAGCAGTTACGGTCGGGGGGGCACCGAGGAGCTGTTTTTT. J is TRBJ2-2 and V is TRBV6-6; 8 bases match TRBD2. There are 15 residues in the CDR3. CDR1 is MNHNY, CDR2 SVGAGI, per germline (reference sequence).

The chain uses TRBV29-1 and TRBJ2-2; either TRBD1 or TRBD2 may fit D (5 bases each). V gave up 7 bases and J gave up 3 bases, with 9 bases separating them. In germline, CDR1 is SQVTM, CDR2 ANQGSEA. This CDR3 is built from 12 residues. The CDR3 nucleotides are TGCAGCGCGGGGACCTACACCGGGGAGCTGTTTTTT. Translation gives CSAGTYTGELFF.

This rearrangement joins TRBV7-9 to TRBJ2-1; 8 bases fit TRBD2. Trimming removed 5 bases from V and 8 bases from J; junction bases left unmatched: 17. Germline V gives CDR1 SEHNR, CDR2 FQNEAQ (reference sequence). The CDR3 has 17 residues. Here the CDR3 reads CASSPRGREAPRDEQFF. CDR3 nucleotide sequence: TGTGCCAGCAGCCCCCGGGGGCGGGAGGCCCCTAGGGATGAGCAGTTCTTC.

Many counts were recorded for this clonotype. The V gene is TRBV6-1, the J gene TRBJ2-2, with 7 bases aligning to TRBD2. Germline-derived CDR1 and CDR2 are MNHNS and SASEGT. V lost 5 bases to trimming and J lost 1 base; unmatched junction nucleotides: 1. The CDR3 covers 14 residues. CDR3 in amino acids: CASSPGGNTGELFF. CDR3 bases: TGTGCCAGCAGTCCGGGGGGGAACACCGGGGAGCTGTTTTTT.

Concerning this clonotype: This is likely a read error, given that the CDR3 carries no conserved phenylalanine or tryptophan at its end. CDR3 in amino acids: CASSLDGLLGETQYY. The CDR3 region has the DNA TGCGCCAGCAGCTTGGACGGCTTACTCGGGGAGACCCAGTACTAC. The rearrangement uses TRBV5-1 and TRBJ2-5; D not resolved. This CDR3 spans 15 amino acids. Deletions cut 0 bases from V and 5 bases from J, with 14 bases between. The germline CDR1 and CDR2 sequences are SGHRS and YFSETQ.

This clonotype was counted at least ten times. The V gene is TRBV28, the J gene TRBJ2-1; TRBD2 matches at 7 bases. Trimming cost V 3 bases and J 1 base; bases outside gene matches: 3. This CDR3 has 15 residues. In germline, CDR1 is MDHEN, CDR2 SYDVKM. DNA of the CDR3: TGTGCCAGCAGTTTGGCGGGAGTGTCCTACAATGAGCAGTTCTTC. This sequence encodes CASSLAGVSYNEQFF.

This chain joins TRBV19 and TRBJ2-1; D perhaps matches TRBD2 (6 bases). The CDR3 runs to 20 residues. The germline V gene has CDR1 LNHDA and CDR2 SQIVND (reference sequence). The V end was cut by 3 bases, the J end by 5 bases, with 29 bases between. The CDR3 region is CASSIRSEGIVGVTHNEQFF. CDR3 DNA: TGTGCCAGTAGTATTAGATCGGAGGGGATAGTGGGAGTTACCCACAATGAGCAGTTCTTC.

This clonotype was seen only a few times. The chain couples TRBV20-1 to TRBJ2-3; unclear D gene. The CDR3 runs 13 residues. Trimming left V 6 bases short and J 0 bases short, with 10 bases between. Germline CDR1 reads DFQATT; CDR2 reads SNEGSKA (reference sequence). The CDR3 loop reads CSASGPSTDTQYF. In DNA form, the CDR3 reads TGCAGTGCAAGTGGGCCGAGCACAGATACGCAGTATTTT.

In its sample, this clonotype was seen many times. The J gene is TRBJ2-7, the V gene TRBV7-2; 11 bases map to TRBD1. Germline assignment: CDR1 SGHTA and CDR2 FQGNSA. V lost 5 bases to trimming and J lost 6 bases; unmatched junction nucleotides: 9. This CDR3 comprises 15 residues. DNA of the CDR3: TGTGCCAGCAGCGTCGGGACAGGGGGTTTCGGCGAGCAGTACTTC. Translating it yields CASSVGTGGFGEQYF.